The 21 T cell receptor beta chains listed next were all sequenced from one sample in a study of blood T cell repertoires in COVID-19. The data were produced by immunoSEQ multiplex PCR, yet TCRdb's version contains in-frame clones alone and is incomplete. The sample has about 170,000 clones; roughly 86% are singletons. Sequenced material: peripheral blood. The receptor set was obtained from a woman aged 80 or older with COVID-19, enrolled during active disease.

The J gene is TRBJ2-7, the V gene TRBV12-5, with D possibly TRBD1 on 6 matching bases. The CDR3 runs 16 residues. Deletions cut 0 bases from V and 0 bases from J, with 12 bases between. Looked up from germline, CDR1 is LGHNT and CDR2 is FRNRAP. The CDR3 here is CASGLVLDSGSYEQYF. The CDR3 coding sequence is TGTGCTAGTGGTTTGGTACTGGACAGTGGCTCCTACGAGCAGTACTTC. The variable domain in full, completed from reference TRBV12-5 and TRBJ2-7, reads DARVTQTPRHKVTEMGQEVTMRCQPILGHNTVFWYRQTMMQGLELLAYFRNRAPLDDSGMPKDRFSAEMPDATLATLKIQPSEPRDSAVYFCASGLVLDSGSYEQYFGPGTRLTVT.

This clone was counted a single time. The rearrangement joins TRBV5-4 to TRBJ2-2, with D possibly TRBD2 on 6 matching bases. The CDR3 is 16 residues long. V was trimmed by 1 base and J by 1 base, leaving 11 bases between them. CDR1 SGHNT and CDR2 YYREEE come from the germline V gene (reference sequence). The CDR3 is CASSLLLGGNTGELFF. The CDR3 DNA reads TGTGCCAGCAGCTTGTTACTCGGGGGGAACACCGGGGAGCTGTTTTTT.

The V gene is TRBV30, the J gene TRBJ1-5, with TRBD1 matching 10 bases. CDR1 and CDR2 from the germline V gene are GTSNPN and SVGIG (reference sequence). The CDR3 is made up of 13 amino acids. The CDR3 reads CAAGQGIDQPQHF. DNA of the CDR3: TGTGCTGCGGGACAGGGGATCGATCAGCCCCAGCATTTT.

The gene calls are TRBV6-5 and TRBJ1-2, with TRBD1 matching 10 bases. The germline V gene encodes CDR1 MNHEY and CDR2 SVGAGI. The CDR3 spans 14 residues. V lost 2 bases to trimming and J lost 8 bases; unmatched junction nucleotides: 5. The CDR3 loop reads CASSYPGQGGGYTF. The CDR3 DNA is TGTGCCAGCAGTTACCCAGGACAGGGGGGAGGCTACACCTTC.

This chain links TRBV5-1 with TRBJ1-1, with a tentative D call TRBD1 (6 bases). Between the trimmed V and J ends, which lost 0 bases and 3 bases, there was a span of 12 bases. Germline V gene sequence: CDR1 SGHRS, CDR2 YFSETQ. The CDR3 covers 15 residues. The CDR3, as DNA: TGCGCCAGCAGCTTGGTTGGGGGCGCGGACACTGAAGCTTTCTTT. Residues: CASSLVGGADTEAFF.

The chain has TRBV6-5 and TRBJ2-6; no clear D. This CDR3 is built from 15 residues. The V end lost 1 base, the J end lost 0 bases, and 4 bases lay between the germline ends. The germline CDR1 and CDR2 sequences are MNHEY and SVGAGI. The CDR3 loop is CASSYWLSGANVLTF. DNA for the CDR3: TGTGCCAGCAGTTACTGGCTCTCTGGGGCCAACGTCCTGACTTTC.

The chain combines TRBV7-8 with TRBJ1-1; D is uncertain. Germline CDR1 reads SGHVS; CDR2 reads FQNEAQ. The CDR3 is 13 amino acids. V lost 4 bases and J 4 bases, leaving 10 bases between the germline ends. The CDR3 sequence is CASSWRSATEAFF. CDR3 DNA: TGTGCCAGCAGCTGGCGGTCGGCCACTGAAGCTTTCTTT.

A single count supports this clone. The chain is built from TRBV29-1 and TRBJ2-1, with 7 bases that match TRBD2. This CDR3 is built from 16 residues. V lost 1 base to trimming and J lost 3 bases; unmatched junction nucleotides: 9. The germline V gene has CDR1 SQVTM and CDR2 ANQGSEA. Here the CDR3 DNA reads TGCAGCGTTGAAGCCGCCGGCGGGAGAAGCTACAATGAGCAGTTCTTC. This encodes CSVEAAGGRSYNEQFF.

The sample holds one count of this clone. This chain links TRBV28 with TRBJ2-1; 12 nucleotides match TRBD2. This CDR3 comprises 17 residues. Germline values: CDR1 MDHEN, CDR2 SYDVKM. V was clipped by 5 bases and J by 4 bases; unmatched bases: 9. CDR3 sequence (DNA): TGTGCCAGCAGTGGGTGGACTAGCGGGGCCAGTTACAATGAGCAGTTCTTC. As protein: CASSGWTSGASYNEQFF.

The J gene is TRBJ2-7, the V gene TRBV30, with 11 positions matching TRBD1. Germline V lookup: CDR1 GTSNPN, CDR2 SVGIG (reference sequence). V lost 4 bases, J lost 2 bases, and 4 bases stayed unmatched. The CDR3 has 14 amino acids. In nucleotides, the CDR3 is TGTGCCTGGACCCGGGACAGGGGGACCTACGAGCAGTACTTC. Residues: CAWTRDRGTYEQYF. Full variable domain (outside the CDR3, taken from reference TRBV30 and TRBJ2-7): SQTIHQWPATLVQPVGSPLSLECTVEGTSNPNLYWYRQAAGRGLQLLFYSVGIGQISSEVPQNLSASRPQDRQFILSSKKLLLSDSGFYLCAWTRDRGTYEQYFGPGTRLTVT.

The chain combines TRBV6-5 with TRBJ2-4; TRBD1 is a possible D gene (6 bases). V was cut by 2 bases and J by 12 bases, with 14 bases left in between. Per germline, CDR1 MNHEY and CDR2 SVGAGI. CDR3 size: 13 residues. The CDR3 coding sequence is TGTGCCAGCAGTTACACTCACAGGGACACTCAGTACTTC. This sequence encodes CASSYTHRDTQYF.

This clone was seen only a few times. The rearrangement uses TRBV20-1 and TRBJ1-5; 8 bases are shared with TRBD1. V was pared by 3 bases and J by 6 bases, with 4 bases of the junction left unmatched. The CDR3 runs to 13 residues. Germline V gene lookup returns CDR1 DFQATT and CDR2 SNEGSKA (reference sequence). The CDR3 DNA reads TGCAGTGCTAGTCAGGGGGCTGGTCAGCCCCAGCATTTT. Amino acids: CSASQGAGQPQHF.

The V call is TRBV24-1, the J call TRBJ2-3; D call uncertain. The CDR3 contains 13 residues. V was trimmed by 3 bases and J by 0 bases, leaving 3 bases between them. Germline loops: CDR1 KGHDR, CDR2 SFDVKD. CDR3 loop: CATSDPSTDTQYF. The CDR3 DNA sequence: TGTGCCACCAGTGATCCTAGCACAGATACGCAGTATTTT.

The CDR3 loop is CASSRVAPGRGRTEAFF. DNA for the CDR3: TGTGCCAGCAGCCGTGTTGCCCCAGGGAGGGGCCGGACTGAAGCTTTCTTT. This sequence joins TRBV7-9 and TRBJ1-1, with D possibly matching TRBD1 (5 bases). This CDR3 is 17 amino acids long. CDR1 and CDR2 from the germline V gene are SEHNR and FQNEAQ (reference sequence). Trimming stripped 5 bases from V and 5 bases from J, with 24 bases between.

This sequence joins TRBV2 and TRBJ2-1; 9 bases match TRBD2. Trimming took 2 bases from V and 12 from J; bases not matched to a gene: 11. The CDR3 consists of 15 residues. Germline V gene lookup returns CDR1 SNHLY and CDR2 FYNNEI. CDR3 in DNA: TGTGCCAGCAGTGAAATGTTTAGCGGGAGTGGTGTGCAGTTCTTC. This codes for CASSEMFSGSGVQFF.

V is TRBV2 and J is TRBJ1-6; D not resolved. CDR3 length: 13 residues. Germline V gene data show CDR1 as SNHLY and CDR2 as FYNNEI. V lost 6 bases and J lost 0, with 3 bases in between. The CDR3 coding sequence is TGTGCCAGCAGGAGCTCCTATAATTCACCCCTCCACTTT. As protein: CASRSSYNSPLHF. Drawing the rest from reference TRBV2 and TRBJ1-6, the complete variable domain is EPEVTQTPSHQVTQMGQEVILRCVPISNHLYFYWYRQILGQKVEFLVSFYNNEISEKSEIFDDQFSVERPDGSNFTLKIRSTKLEDSAMYFCASRSSYNSPLHFGNGTRLTVT.

This chain connects TRBV24-1 to TRBJ2-3; 9 bases match TRBD1. Per the germline V gene, CDR1 is KGHDR and CDR2 is SFDVKD. The CDR3 extends over 15 amino acids. With V trimmed by 7 bases and J by 5 bases, 9 bases remained unmatched. CDR3 sequence: CATSEPTGGIDTQYF. For the CDR3, the DNA is TGTGCCACCAGCGAGCCAACAGGGGGCATAGATACGCAGTATTTT.

This clone was seen a few times. V is TRBV6-1 and J is TRBJ2-1; TRBD1 matches 8 bases. The ends lost 8 bases at V and 8 bases at J; junction bases unmatched: 11. CDR3 length: 14 residues. Per germline, CDR1 MNHNS and CDR2 SASEGT. The CDR3: CASRLTGEVDEQFF. In nucleotides, the CDR3 is TGTGCCAGCCGTTTGACAGGGGAGGTCGATGAGCAGTTCTTC.

The gene calls are TRBV5-1 and TRBJ2-1; 11 nucleotides align to TRBD2. V shed 7 bases and J 10 bases; nucleotides not matched to a gene: 10. The CDR3 is 14 amino acids. Germline loops: CDR1 SGHRS, CDR2 YFSETQ. CDR3 sequence reads: CASARTPSGGEQFF. The CDR3 nucleotides are TGCGCCAGCGCCAGAACCCCTAGCGGGGGGGAGCAGTTCTTC.

This clone is a singleton in its sample. The V call is TRBV28, the J call TRBJ1-6; 7 bases line up with TRBD1. V gave up 7 bases and J gave up 13 bases; unmatched junction bases: 13. Germline CDR1 is MDHEN and CDR2 is SYDVKM. The CDR3 runs to 14 residues. The CDR3 region is CASTTGTSGGPLHF. The CDR3 coding sequence is TGTGCCAGCACAACCGGGACTTCAGGGGGGCCCCTCCACTTT.

V gene TRBV27 combines with J gene TRBJ2-5; TRBD1 aligns across 9 bases. With 5 bases clipped from V and 4 bases from J, the junction kept 8 bases outside the gene matches. Germline lookup yields CDR1 MNHEY and CDR2 SMNVEV (reference sequence). CDR3 length equals 15 residues. Here the CDR3 reads CASSPRTGVRETQYF. The CDR3 coding sequence is TGTGCCAGCAGTCCAAGGACAGGGGTAAGAGAGACCCAGTACTTC.